A selection of T cell receptor beta chains follows, all from one sample in a study of immune evolution from preneoplasia to lung adenocarcinoma. TCRdb's copy holds only in-frame clones and misses some; the assay was immunoSEQ multiplex PCR. The sample consists of about 41,000 clones, over 75% of them appearing once. Sequenced material: FFPE invasive lung adenocarcinoma tissue. Receptors originate from a person in their sixties with lung adenocarcinoma. The CDR3 runs from the conserved cysteine through the conserved F or W. D genes are given only for firm matches.

.	TRBV11-2	TRBJ2-1	TGTGCCAGCAGCTTAGAGGCCGGTACCTACAATGAGCAGTTCTTC	CASSLEAGTYNEQFF
.	TRBV7-9	TRBJ1-2	TGTGCCAGCAGCTTACACTTAACCCCCAACTATGGCTACACCTTC	CASSLHLTPNYGYTF
TRBD2	TRBV7-2	TRBJ2-3	TGTGCCAGCAGCTCCCGGGAGGGGGTGGCGCAGTATTTT	CASSSREGVAQYF
TRBD2	TRBV18	TRBJ2-2	TGTGCCAGCTCGCGTCCTAGCGGGAGGCAGGGCACCGGGGAGCTGTTTTTT	CASSRPSGRQGTGELFF
.	TRBV19	TRBJ2-1	TGTGCCAGTAGTATGTCAGAGGGGGCCTACAATGAGCAGTTCTTC	CASSMSEGAYNEQFF
.	TRBV28	TRBJ2-7	TGTGCCAGCACCTATCTTTACGAGCAGTACTTC	CASTYLYEQYF
.	TRBV30	TRBJ1-1	TGTGCCTGCGCCGGCGGGGGCCGAACAACTGAAGCTTTCTTT	CACAGGGRTTEAFF
.	TRBV5-5	TRBJ2-3	TGTGTCAGCAGCTTGGGACGGTCAGATACGCAGTATTTT	CVSSLGRSDTQYF
TRBD1	TRBV29-1	TRBJ1-2	TGCAGCGTTGATACAGGGGCCAACTATGGCTACACCTTC	CSVDTGANYGYTF
.	TRBV19	TRBJ1-5	TGTGCCAGTAGTATAGCCAGGAAGGGGACGGCTAGCAATCAGCCCCAGCATTTT	CASSIARKGTASNQPQHF